The 20 T cell receptor beta chains below were found in one sample sequenced in a study of blood T cell repertoires in COVID-19. Sequencing used immunoSEQ multiplex PCR; TCRdb keeps in-frame clones, though not all of them. The top ten clones hold under 6.5% of a sample with 240,000 or so clones, 85% to 90% of them seen once. The sequencing input was peripheral blood. Receptors originate from a man between 60 and 75 years old with acute or convalescent COVID-19.

This rearrangement joins TRBV7-9 to TRBJ2-5; TRBD2 might be the D (5 bases). CDR3 length: 15 amino acids. Deletions cut 5 bases from V and 5 bases from J, with 18 bases between. Germline-derived CDR1 and CDR2 are SEHNR and FQNEAQ (reference sequence). The CDR3 here is CASSGYMDSRETQYF. The DNA of the CDR3 is TGTGCCAGCAGCGGTTATATGGACTCTCGGGAGACCCAGTACTTC.

The rearrangement links TRBV30 to TRBJ1-2; no firm D call. V lost 0 bases and J lost 4, with 9 bases in between. The CDR3 has 13 residues. The germline V gene has CDR1 GTSNPN and CDR2 SVGIG (reference sequence). Written as DNA, the CDR3 is TGTGCCTGGAGTGTATTGGCTTCCTATGGCTACACCTTC. Protein sequence: CAWSVLASYGYTF.

The rearrangement uses TRBV9 and TRBJ2-7; 8 nucleotides match TRBD1. The CDR3 has 16 residues. V lost 4 bases, J lost 3 bases, and 12 bases stayed unmatched. Germline V gene sequence: CDR1 SGDLS, CDR2 YYNGEE. The CDR3 protein is CASSSHPQDRDYEQYF. The CDR3 DNA sequence: TGTGCCAGCAGCTCCCACCCCCAGGACAGGGACTACGAGCAGTACTTC.

The J gene is TRBJ2-7, the V gene TRBV27; a possible D gene is TRBD2 (7 bases). The germline V gene encodes CDR1 MNHEY and CDR2 SMNVEV (reference sequence). Trimming removed 7 bases at V and 3 bases at J, with 13 bases between. The CDR3 length is 13 residues. The CDR3 loop is CASTGGYDYEQYF. DNA of the CDR3: TGTGCCAGCACGGGGGGCTACGACTACGAGCAGTACTTC.

The chain links TRBV19 to TRBJ2-3; 11 bases line up with TRBD2. The J segment lost 2 bases and the V segment lost 4 bases, leaving 5 bases of the junction unmatched. CDR1 is LNHDA, CDR2 SQIVND, per germline (reference sequence). The CDR3 loop spans 16 amino acids. The CDR3 region is CASSTGLAETTDTQYF. The CDR3 DNA reads as TGTGCCAGTAGTACGGGACTAGCGGAGACCACAGATACGCAGTATTTT. Based on the CDR3 plus reference TRBV19 and TRBJ2-3, the full variable domain is DGGITQSPKYLFRKEGQNVTLSCEQNLNHDAMYWYRQDPGQGLRLIYYSQIVNDFQKGDIAEGYSVSREKKESFPLTVTSAQKNPTAFYLCASSTGLAETTDTQYFGPGTRLTVL.

The V gene is TRBV7-8, the J gene TRBJ1-4, with 7 nucleotides matching TRBD1. There are 13 residues in the CDR3. Looked up from germline, CDR1 is SGHVS and CDR2 is FQNEAQ. V shed 5 bases, J shed 11 bases, and the junction held 8 bases outside the gene matches. The CDR3 DNA is TGTGCCAGCAGCCCAGACAGGGCACGGAAACTGTTTTTT. It specifies CASSPDRARKLFF.

The chain recombines TRBV6-5 with TRBJ1-1; TRBD1 agrees at 8 bases. The ends lost 1 base at V and 5 bases at J; junction bases unmatched: 6. The CDR3 runs to 15 residues. The germline V gene encodes CDR1 MNHEY and CDR2 SVGAGI. The CDR3 reads CASSYYGRGRTEAFF. The CDR3 DNA sequence: TGTGCCAGCAGTTACTATGGCAGGGGGCGAACTGAAGCTTTCTTT.

V is TRBV25-1 and J is TRBJ1-6, with TRBD1 identical over 8 bases. With V trimmed by 4 bases and J by 5 bases, 4 bases remained unmatched. The germline CDR1 and CDR2 sequences are MGHDK and SYGVNS. The CDR3 length is 15 residues. The CDR3 spells CASSAHRGNNSPLHF. CDR3 DNA sequence: TGTGCCAGCAGTGCCCACAGGGGGAATAATTCACCCCTCCACTTT.

This clone was observed a few times. This chain connects TRBV6-2 or TRBV6-3 to TRBJ2-3; no clear D. The CDR3 extends over 16 amino acids. The V and J ends lost 5 bases and 6 bases respectively, with 21 bases between them. Germline assignment: CDR1 MNHEY and CDR2 SVGEGT. This chain's CDR3 is CASSPRVAPSGDTQYF. CDR3 DNA: TGTGCCAGCAGTCCCCGGGTAGCCCCTTCGGGTGATACGCAGTATTTT.

The chain links TRBV15 to TRBJ2-5, with D perhaps TRBD2 (6 bases). This CDR3 has 16 residues. V gave up 1 base and J gave up 1 base, with 13 bases separating them. Germline CDR1 reads LNHNV; CDR2 reads YYDKDF (reference sequence). The CDR3 sequence is CATSRGGTSTQETQYF. The CDR3 DNA sequence: TGTGCCACCAGCAGAGGGGGCACTAGCACCCAAGAGACCCAGTACTTC.

The chain uses TRBV6-2 or TRBV6-3 and TRBJ2-7; TRBD1 aligns across 8 bases. J was trimmed by 3 bases and V by 2 bases; bases with no gene match: 15. The CDR3 contains 18 residues. The germline V gene encodes CDR1 MNHEY and CDR2 SVGEGT. The CDR3 DNA reads TGTGCCAGCAGTTACGAGTTGGCCCCGGGACAGGAGCTCTACGAGCAGTACTTC. Its translation: CASSYELAPGQELYEQYF.

The V and J genes are TRBV30 and TRBJ1-2; D perhaps matches TRBD1 (6 bases). The germline V gene has CDR1 GTSNPN and CDR2 SVGIG (reference sequence). Trimming took 7 bases from V and 6 from J, leaving 15 bases between them. This CDR3 region has 12 residues. The chain's CDR3 is CAFTTGIDGYTF. In nucleotides, the CDR3 is TGTGCCTTTACCACAGGGATTGATGGCTACACCTTC.

The rearrangement joins TRBV5-1 to TRBJ2-2, with TRBD2 as a possible D gene (5 bases). Between the trimmed V and J ends, which lost 0 bases and 0 bases, there was a span of 9 bases. The CDR3 runs to 16 residues. Germline CDR1 SGHRS, CDR2 YFSETQ. The CDR3 DNA follows: TGCGCCAGCAGCTTGGATCCTAGCTCGAACACCGGGGAGCTGTTTTTT. Translated: CASSLDPSSNTGELFF.

V usage is TRBV7-2 and J usage is TRBJ2-1; the D is unclear. Germline V gene lookup returns CDR1 SGHTA and CDR2 FQGNSA. The V end was cut by 3 bases, the J end by 5 bases, with 5 bases between. The length of the CDR3 is 12 residues. CDR3 sequence: CASSFLDNEQFF. CDR3 sequence (DNA): TGTGCCAGCAGCTTCTTAGACAATGAGCAGTTCTTC.

This chain links TRBV29-1 with TRBJ1-2; TRBD1 aligns across 8 bases. After removal of 3 bases from V and 6 bases from J, the junction contained 6 bases not matched to a gene. The germline V gene has CDR1 SQVTM and CDR2 ANQGSEA. The CDR3 covers 13 residues. The DNA for the CDR3 is TGCAGCGTTGAGGGACAGGAAGTAGATGGCTACACCTTC. Translating gives CSVEGQEVDGYTF.

J is TRBJ2-5 and V is TRBV18; D is possibly TRBD1 (6 bases). This CDR3 region has 13 residues. Germline assignment: CDR1 KGHSH and CDR2 LQKENI. V was trimmed by 3 bases and J by 2 bases, leaving 7 bases between them. CDR3 residues: CASSPQGQETQYF. CDR3 coding DNA: TGTGCCAGCTCACCCCAGGGGCAAGAGACCCAGTACTTC.

The chain joins TRBV3-1 (or the pseudogene TRBV3-2) to TRBJ2-3; 9 bases align to TRBD2. J lost 7 bases, V lost 0 bases, and 11 bases had no gene match. Germline values: CDR1 LGHDT, CDR2 YNNKEL (reference sequence). The CDR3 has 17 amino acids. Here the CDR3 DNA reads TGTGCCAGCAGCCAAGATGAGGAGCGGGAGGCCCAGAATACGCAGTATTTT. Protein: CASSQDEEREAQNTQYF.

The CDR3 DNA is TGTGCCAGCAGGGGGGGACTCGCCTACAATGAGCAGTTCTTC. This encodes CASRGGLAYNEQFF. This chain joins TRBV25-1 and TRBJ2-1, with a possible D match to TRBD2 (6 bases). V lost 6 bases to trimming and J lost 2 bases, with 11 bases between them. The CDR3 extends over 14 amino acids. Germline loops: CDR1 MGHDK, CDR2 SYGVNS.

This rearrangement joins TRBV5-4 to TRBJ2-7, with 10 bases identical to TRBD2. This CDR3 is 14 amino acids long. CDR1 is SGHNT and CDR2 is YYREEE in the germline V gene (reference sequence). V lost 2 bases to trimming and J lost 3 bases; unmatched junction nucleotides: 2. The CDR3, as DNA: TGTGCCAGCAGCTTCGGACTAGCGGTCTACGAGCAGTACTTC. It yields the protein CASSFGLAVYEQYF. The whole variable domain, filled in from reference TRBV5-4 and TRBJ2-7, reads ETGVTQSPTHLIKTRGQQVTLRCSSQSGHNTVSWYQQALGQGPQFIFQYYREEENGRGNFPPRFSGLQFPNYSSELNVNALELDDSALYLCASSFGLAVYEQYFGPGTRLTVT.

The chain couples TRBV19 to TRBJ1-3; D is uncertain. This CDR3 contains 15 residues. Trimming removed 2 bases from V and 0 bases from J, with 8 bases in between. Germline V gene sequence: CDR1 LNHDA, CDR2 SQIVND (reference sequence). CDR3 protein: CASSILDYSGNTIYF. CDR3 coding DNA: TGTGCCAGTAGTATACTGGACTACTCTGGAAACACCATATATTTT.